Included here is one TCR beta chain sequence, with context. Its antigen remains unidentified. This sample stems from a study of T cell responses to AZD1222 COVID-19 vaccine. Trimming removed 3 bases from V and 8 bases from J; junction bases left unmatched: 13. The CDR3 covers 17 residues. Germline V gene sequence: CDR1 MNHEY, CDR2 SMNVEV (reference sequence). Study-wide results and caveats: Regions 160-218 and 743-854 held dominance among vaccine-associated CD4 TCRs, which spanned spike. Nearly half of spike-specific TCRs reportedly target unmutated variant regions.

Sequencing was performed with immunoSEQ multiplex PCR; in TCRdb, only in-frame clones are kept and a portion is missing. Of approximately 140,000 clones in the sample, more than 85% were seen once. This TCR was sampled from an adult in good health. Sample: peripheral blood, taken on day 0 of AZD1222 vaccination. The chain combines TRBV27 with TRBJ2-1, with 10 positions matching TRBD2. The CDR3 here is CASSFWASGSLGDEQFF. The CDR3 nucleotides are TGTGCCAGCAGTTTTTGGGCTAGCGGGAGTTTAGGGGATGAGCAGTTCTTC.